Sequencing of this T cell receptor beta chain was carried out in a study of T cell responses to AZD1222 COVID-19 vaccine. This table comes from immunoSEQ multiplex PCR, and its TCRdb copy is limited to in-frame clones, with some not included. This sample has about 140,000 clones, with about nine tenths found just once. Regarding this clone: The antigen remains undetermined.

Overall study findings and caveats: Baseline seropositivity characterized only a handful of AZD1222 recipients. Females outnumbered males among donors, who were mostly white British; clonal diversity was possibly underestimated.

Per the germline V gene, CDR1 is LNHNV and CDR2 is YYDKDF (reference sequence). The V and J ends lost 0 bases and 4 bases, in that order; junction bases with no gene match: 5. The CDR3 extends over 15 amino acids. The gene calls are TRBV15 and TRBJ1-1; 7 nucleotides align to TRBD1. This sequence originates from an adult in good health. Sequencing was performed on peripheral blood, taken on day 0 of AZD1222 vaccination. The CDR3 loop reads CATSRDPRGSTEAFF. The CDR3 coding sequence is TGTGCCACCAGCAGAGATCCCAGGGGGAGCACTGAAGCTTTCTTT.